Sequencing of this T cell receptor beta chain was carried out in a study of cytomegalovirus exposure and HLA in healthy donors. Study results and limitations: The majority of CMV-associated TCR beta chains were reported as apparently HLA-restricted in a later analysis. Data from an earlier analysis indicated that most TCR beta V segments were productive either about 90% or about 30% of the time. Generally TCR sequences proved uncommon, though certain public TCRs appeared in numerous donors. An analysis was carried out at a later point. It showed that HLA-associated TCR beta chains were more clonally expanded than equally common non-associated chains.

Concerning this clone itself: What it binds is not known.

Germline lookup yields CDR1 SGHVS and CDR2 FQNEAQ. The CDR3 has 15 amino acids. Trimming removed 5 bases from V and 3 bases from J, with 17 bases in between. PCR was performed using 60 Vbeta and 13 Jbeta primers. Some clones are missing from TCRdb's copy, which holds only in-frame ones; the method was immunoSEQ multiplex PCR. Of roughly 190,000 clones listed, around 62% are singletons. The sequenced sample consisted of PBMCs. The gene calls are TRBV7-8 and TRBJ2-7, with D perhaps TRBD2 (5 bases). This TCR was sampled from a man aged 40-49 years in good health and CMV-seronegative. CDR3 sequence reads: CASSLKPGISYEQYF. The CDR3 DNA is TGTGCCAGCAGCCTGAAGCCGGGGATAAGCTACGAGCAGTACTTC.